This T cell receptor (beta chain) stems from a study of blood T cell repertoires in COVID-19. Study-level background: Whether acute or convalescent, the COVID-19 samples came from the United States, Italy and Spain. T cells, B-cell-depleted T cells, or PBMCs supplied cDNA or gDNA.

Deletions cut 5 bases from V and 6 bases from J, with 14 bases between. Per the germline V gene, CDR1 is SNHLY and CDR2 is FYNNEI. This CDR3 region has 14 residues. In the original workflow: From reference gene primer amplification, estimates of nucleated cell counts were derived. Some clones are missing from TCRdb's copy, which holds only in-frame ones; the method was immunoSEQ multiplex PCR. V, J and clone size are those of that table, while D and trimming were read from the DNA. The data contain fewer than 250,000 clones, roughly 85% of them singletons. Sample: peripheral blood. The TCR was taken from a woman in her seventies with active or convalescent COVID-19. J is TRBJ2-1 and V is TRBV2; D possibly corresponds to TRBD2 (6 bases). CDR3 loop: CASSPHAGSNEQFF. DNA of the CDR3: TGTGCCAGCAGTCCCCATGCGGGGAGCAATGAGCAGTTCTTC.